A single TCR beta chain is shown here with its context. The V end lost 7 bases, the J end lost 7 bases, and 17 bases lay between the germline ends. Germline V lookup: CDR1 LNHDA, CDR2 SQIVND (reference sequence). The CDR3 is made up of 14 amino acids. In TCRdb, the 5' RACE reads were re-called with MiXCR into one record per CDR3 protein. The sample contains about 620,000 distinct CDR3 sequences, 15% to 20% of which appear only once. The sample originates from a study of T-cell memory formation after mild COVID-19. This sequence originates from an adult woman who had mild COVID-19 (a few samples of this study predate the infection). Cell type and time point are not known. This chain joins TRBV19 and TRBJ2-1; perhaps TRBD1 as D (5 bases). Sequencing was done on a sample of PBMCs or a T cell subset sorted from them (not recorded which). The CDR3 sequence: CASTRTQGGNEQFF. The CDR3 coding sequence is TGTGCCAGTACCAGAACCCAGGGCGGTAATGAGCAGTTCTTC.